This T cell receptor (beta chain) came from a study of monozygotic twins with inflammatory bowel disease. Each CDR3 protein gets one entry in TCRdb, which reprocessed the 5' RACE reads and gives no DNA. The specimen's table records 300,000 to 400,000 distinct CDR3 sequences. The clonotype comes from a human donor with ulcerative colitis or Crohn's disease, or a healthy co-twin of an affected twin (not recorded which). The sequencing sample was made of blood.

The CDR3 sequence: CASSKGSTGANVLTF. The J gene is TRBJ2-6, the V gene TRBV19. Germline V gene data show CDR1 as LNHDA and CDR2 as SQIVND (reference sequence). This CDR3 is built from 15 residues.